The table lists the clone carrying this T cell receptor (beta chain) with many counts. Its antigen is still unknown. Attachment of unique molecular identifiers was made to individual cDNA molecules. MiXCR, run by TCRdb on the 5' RACE reads, gives a single entry per CDR3 protein. The repertoire holds about 45,000 distinct CDR3 sequences, under 14% seen once, with 21% in the top ten. The data stem from a study of early T cells in non-severe SARS-CoV-2 infection. Study-wide points: CD4 and private specificities were missed by VDJdb matching, which favored anti-spike CD8 responses.

Germline CDR1 reads LGHDT; CDR2 reads YNNKEL (reference sequence). The CDR3 runs to 14 residues. Between the trimmed V and J ends, which lost 1 base and 1 base, there was a span of 8 bases. The specimen sequenced was whole blood. This chain uses TRBV3-1 with TRBJ2-7; a possible D gene is TRBD2 (5 bases). The TCR originated in an adult who was a healthcare worker with PCR-confirmed SARS-CoV-2 infection or an uninfected control (not recorded which). The CDR3 nucleotides read TGTGCCAGCAGCCAAGTTACGGGGTCCTACGAGCAGTACTTC. Its translation: CASSQVTGSYEQYF.